This TCR beta chain is drawn from a study of CD8 T cells in Susac syndrome. Random hexamers were used to reverse transcribe an amount of about 0.45 to 1 ug RNA. Amplification of TCR beta CDR3 spanned 54 Vbeta and 13 Jbeta via immunoSEQ multiplex PCR. A single record per CDR3 protein comes from TCRdb applying MiXCR to the immunoSEQ multiplex PCR reads. The table has hundreds of thousands of distinct CDR3 sequences, almost 85% seen once. CDR1 and CDR2 from the germline V gene are MNHEY and SMNVEV (reference sequence). The CDR3 totals 16 residues. The junction had 7 bases not matched to a gene; V was cut back by 5 bases and J by 0 bases. This clonotype was picked up a small number of times. Included as multiple sclerosis controls were treatment-naive patients who had stable or active relapsing-remitting disease. The authors negatively isolated CD8+ and CD4+ T cells and FACS-enriched TEMRA cells.

The sequencing sample was made of CD8+ T cells from PBMCs. The chain has TRBV27 and TRBJ1-1; 9 positions agree with TRBD1. The receptor's source is a human donor with multiple sclerosis. The CDR3 DNA reads TGTGCCAGCAGTCTGGACAGGGGATGGATGAACACTGAAGCTTTCTTT. Its protein product is CASSLDRGWMNTEAFF.